The rows below give T cell receptor beta chains drawn from one sample of a study of cytomegalovirus exposure and HLA in healthy donors. Some clones are missing from TCRdb's copy, which holds only in-frame ones; the method was immunoSEQ multiplex PCR. Across 130,000 to 150,000 clones, the top ten clones capture under 2% of the sample. The sample taken for sequencing was PBMCs. The receptor source for this set is a woman in her fifties or sixties in good health and CMV-seronegative. Both conserved end residues are part of each CDR3. The D gene is left open where the match is weak.

v_call	j_call	d_call	cdr3_aa	cdr3_nt
TRBV30	TRBJ2-5	.	CAWSYRRDFRNGETQYF	TGTGCCTGGAGTTACCGCCGGGACTTCAGAAACGGGGAGACCCAGTACTTC
TRBV27	TRBJ1-2	.	CASSLSAGDGYTF	TGTGCCAGCAGTTTATCGGCAGGCGACGGCTACACCTTC
TRBV4-1	TRBJ2-1	.	CASSPVGETNNEQFF	TGCGCCAGCAGCCCCGTCGGGGAAACAAACAATGAGCAGTTCTTC
TRBV11-1	TRBJ1-1	.	CASIGTGGAGRDTEAFF	TGTGCCAGCATCGGAACGGGTGGGGCAGGCCGCGACACTGAAGCTTTCTTT
TRBV2	TRBJ2-2	.	CASTQATGELFF	TGTGCCAGCACTCAGGCCACCGGGGAGCTGTTTTTT
TRBV7-9	TRBJ2-3	TRBD2	CASSLTSGGDSDTQYF	TGTGCCAGCAGCTTAACTAGCGGGGGGGATTCAGATACGCAGTATTTT
TRBV30	TRBJ1-2	.	CAWIVGRGDYGYTF	TGTGCCTGGATCGTCGGTAGAGGAGACTATGGCTACACCTTC
TRBV29-1	TRBJ2-7	TRBD1	CSVDGTGDIYEQYF	TGCAGCGTTGACGGGACAGGAGACATTTACGAGCAGTACTTC
TRBV18	TRBJ2-7	.	CASSPRGGDEQYF	TGTGCCAGCTCACCAAGAGGAGGCGACGAGCAGTACTTC
TRBV19	TRBJ1-1	TRBD1	CASSLITGGMNTEAFF	TGTGCCAGTAGTCTTATCACAGGGGGCATGAACACTGAAGCTTTCTTT
TRBV7-3	TRBJ2-5	.	CASSSTGSGETQYF	TGTGCCAGCAGCTCCACAGGTTCCGGGGAGACCCAGTACTTC
TRBV28	TRBJ2-3	.	CASSLSQSDTQYF	TGTGCCAGCAGTTTGTCACAGTCAGATACGCAGTATTTT
TRBV9	TRBJ2-1	.	CASSATYNEQFF	TGTGCCAGCAGCGCAACCTACAATGAGCAGTTCTTC
TRBV5-1	TRBJ1-1	TRBD1	CASREGTGENTEAFF	TGCGCCAGCAGAGAAGGCACAGGGGAAAACACTGAAGCTTTCTTT
TRBV9	TRBJ1-1	TRBD1	CASTAGQGNTEAFF	TGTGCCAGCACCGCCGGACAGGGAAACACTGAAGCTTTCTTT
TRBV11-3	TRBJ1-1	.	CASSLGPGTEAFF	TGTGCCAGCAGCTTAGGTCCCGGTACTGAAGCTTTCTTT